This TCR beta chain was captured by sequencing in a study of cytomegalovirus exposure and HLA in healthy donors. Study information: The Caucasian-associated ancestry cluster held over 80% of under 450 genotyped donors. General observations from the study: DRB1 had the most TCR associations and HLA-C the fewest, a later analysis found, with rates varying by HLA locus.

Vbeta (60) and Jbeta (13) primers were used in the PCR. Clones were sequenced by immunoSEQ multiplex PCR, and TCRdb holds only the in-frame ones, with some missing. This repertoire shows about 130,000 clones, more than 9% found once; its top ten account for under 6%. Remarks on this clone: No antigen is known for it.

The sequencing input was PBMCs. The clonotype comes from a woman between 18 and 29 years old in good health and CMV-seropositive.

The CDR3 sequence: CASSSGSVQETQYF. CDR3 nucleotide sequence: TGTGCCAGCAGCTCCGGTTCGGTCCAAGAGACCCAGTACTTC. The chain recombines TRBV7-9 with TRBJ2-5, with unresolved D. Germline CDR1 and CDR2: SEHNR and FQNEAQ (reference sequence). The length of the CDR3 is 14 residues. The V end lost 4 bases, the J end lost 1 base, and 10 bases lay between the germline ends.